This entry concerns a single T cell receptor (beta chain). What it binds is unknown. The data stem from a study of blood T cells in healthy people across ages. Study outcomes and limitations: Per-million-T-cell TCR beta diversity fell roughly linearly with age. Because sorting was not performed, PBMCs prevented conclusive naive versus antigen-experienced comparison. Diversity estimates drawn from one million T cells were deemed underestimates.

Together with a sample-barcoded 5' primer, a J-beta primer mix was included in a second PCR lasting about 6 to 12 cycles. One entry per CDR3 protein results from TCRdb running MiXCR on the 5' RACE reads. Of about 1.8 million distinct CDR3 sequences listed, just under 50% are singletons. This CDR3 region has 14 residues. Per the germline V gene, CDR1 is SEHNR and CDR2 is FQNEAQ (reference sequence). Trimming stripped 3 bases from V and 3 bases from J, with 12 bases between. The sample taken for sequencing was blood. The V and J genes are TRBV7-9 and TRBJ2-7; no firm D call. The TCR was taken from a middle-aged woman in good health. The CDR3 DNA follows: TGTGCCAGCAGCTTTCCGACTGGAGACTACGAGCAGTACTTC. Its translation: CASSFPTGDYEQYF.